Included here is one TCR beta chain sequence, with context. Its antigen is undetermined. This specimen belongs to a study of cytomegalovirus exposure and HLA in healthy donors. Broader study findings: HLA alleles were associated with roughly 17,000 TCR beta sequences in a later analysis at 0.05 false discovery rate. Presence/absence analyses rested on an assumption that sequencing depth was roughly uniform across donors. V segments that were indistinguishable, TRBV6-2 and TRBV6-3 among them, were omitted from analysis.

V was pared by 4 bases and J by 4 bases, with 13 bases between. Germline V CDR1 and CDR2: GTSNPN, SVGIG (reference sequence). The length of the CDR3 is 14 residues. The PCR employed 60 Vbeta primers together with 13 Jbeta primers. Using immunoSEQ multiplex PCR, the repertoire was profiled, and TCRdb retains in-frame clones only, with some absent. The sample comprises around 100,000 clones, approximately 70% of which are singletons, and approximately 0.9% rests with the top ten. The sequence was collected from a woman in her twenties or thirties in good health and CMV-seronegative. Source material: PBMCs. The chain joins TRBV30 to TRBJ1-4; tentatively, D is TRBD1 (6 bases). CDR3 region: CAWTIKGVNEKLFF. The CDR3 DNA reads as TGTGCCTGGACCATAAAGGGGGTTAATGAAAAACTGTTTTTT.